Listed below are T cell receptor beta chains from one sample, sequenced in a study of shared clonotypes between healthy human individuals. Measured with immunoSEQ multiplex PCR; TCRdb has only the in-frame clones, and not every one. The profile covers roughly 890,000 clones, with 80% to 95% appearing a single time and 20% to 30% taken by the ten largest. The sequencing input was naive CD8+ T cells sorted from blood. These receptors all stem from a man aged 25 to 40 in good health. CDR3s include the opening cysteine and the closing phenylalanine or tryptophan. The D gene is left open where the match is weak. Only part of the rows carry a size: once, few, many, or a class if the clone is expanded.

size: NA; V: TRBV7-9; D: NA; J: TRBJ2-7; DNA: TGTGCCAGCAGCGGCCGGGACGGGATACCCTACGAGCAGTACTTC; CDR3: CASSGRDGIPYEQYF
size: NA; V: TRBV9; D: TRBD1; J: TRBJ1-2; DNA: TGTGCCAGCAGCCCATACATGGGACAGGGCAGCTATGGCTACACCTTC; CDR3: CASSPYMGQGSYGYTF
size: NA; V: TRBV7-8; D: NA; J: TRBJ2-3; DNA: TGTGCCAGCAGCTTGGGTTACTTTGGCAGCACAGATACGCAGTATTTT; CDR3: CASSLGYFGSTDTQYF
size: NA; V: TRBV7-6; D: TRBD1; J: TRBJ1-2; DNA: TGTGCCAGCAGCATGTCCGGGACAGGGATTACTAACTATGGCTACACCTTC; CDR3: CASSMSGTGITNYGYTF
size: NA; V: TRBV9; D: NA; J: TRBJ2-2; DNA: TGTGCCAGCAGCGTAGGGCGACAGGACACCGGGGAGCTGTTTTTT; CDR3: CASSVGRQDTGELFF
size: NA; V: TRBV7-9; D: TRBD2; J: TRBJ2-7; DNA: TGTGCCAGCAGCCCCACTAGCGGGAGTTTCTACGAGCAGTACTTC; CDR3: CASSPTSGSFYEQYF
size: NA; V: TRBV7-2; D: NA; J: TRBJ2-2; DNA: TGTGCCAGCAGCTTACGACCGAGCTCGGAGTACGGAAGGGAGCTGTTTTTT; CDR3: CASSLRPSSEYGRELFF
size: once; V: TRBV27; D: TRBD2; J: TRBJ2-1; DNA: TGTGCCAGCAGTTTAATCGGGACTAGCGGCTTCAATGAGCAGTTCTTC; CDR3: CASSLIGTSGFNEQFF
size: NA; V: TRBV5-1; D: TRBD1; J: TRBJ2-7; DNA: TGCGCCAGCAGCGAGGACAGGGTAATCGACGAGCAGTACTTC; CDR3: CASSEDRVIDEQYF
size: once; V: TRBV7-3; D: TRBD2; J: TRBJ2-7; DNA: TGTGCCAGCAGCTTACTAGCGGGAGGTCTGTACGAGCAGTACTTC; CDR3: CASSLLAGGLYEQYF
size: NA; V: TRBV6-6; D: NA; J: TRBJ1-1; DNA: TGTGCCAGCAGTTACTCCGACGGCCGGAACACTGAAGCTTTCTTT; CDR3: CASSYSDGRNTEAFF
size: NA; V: TRBV28; D: NA; J: TRBJ2-1; DNA: TGTGCCAGCAGTGTCCGAGGAGTTGGGTACAATGAGCAGTTCTTC; CDR3: CASSVRGVGYNEQFF
size: NA; V: TRBV4-1; D: NA; J: TRBJ2-2; DNA: TGCGCCAGCAGCCAAGATGTGGCGGGACCTTTTCTGAACACCGGGGAGCTGTTTTTT; CDR3: CASSQDVAGPFLNTGELFF
size: NA; V: TRBV6-1; D: NA; J: TRBJ2-7; DNA: TGTGCCAGCAGTGAATTCGGCCCCGGGACGGCCGATCTCGAGCAGTACTTC; CDR3: CASSEFGPGTADLEQYF
size: NA; V: TRBV27; D: TRBD1; J: TRBJ1-2; DNA: TGTGCCAGCAGTCCGAGGGACAGGGGGATTTCTTCGGGCGGCTACACCTTC; CDR3: CASSPRDRGISSGGYTF
size: NA; V: TRBV4-2; D: NA; J: TRBJ2-7; DNA: TGTGCCAGCAGCCAAGAGGGCGGAGCGGAGCAGTACTTC; CDR3: CASSQEGGAEQYF
size: NA; V: TRBV5-4; D: TRBD1; J: TRBJ1-1; DNA: TGTGCCAGCAGCTCTGACAGGGGGCACACTGAAGCTTTCTTT; CDR3: CASSSDRGHTEAFF
size: NA; V: TRBV14; D: NA; J: TRBJ2-1; DNA: TGTGCCAGCAGCCGCAGGGGGGAAAGGTACAATGAGCAGTTCTTC; CDR3: CASSRRGERYNEQFF
size: NA; V: TRBV27; D: TRBD1; J: TRBJ2-7; DNA: TGTGCCAGCAGGGACAGGGAAGTCTACGAGCAGTACTTC; CDR3: CASRDREVYEQYF
size: NA; V: TRBV7-2; D: TRBD2; J: TRBJ2-5; DNA: TGTGCCAGCAGCTTCGGGACTAGCGGCGAAGAGACCCAGTACTTC; CDR3: CASSFGTSGEETQYF
size: NA; V: TRBV5-4; D: TRBD1; J: TRBJ2-5; DNA: TGTGCCAGCAGCTCGGCTACCGGGACAGGGGGGGGAGAGACCCAGTACTTC; CDR3: CASSSATGTGGGETQYF
size: NA; V: TRBV27; D: TRBD1; J: TRBJ1-2; DNA: TGTGCCAGCAGTTTATCGGCAGGGGGCTACTATGGCTACACCTTC; CDR3: CASSLSAGGYYGYTF
size: NA; V: TRBV19; D: TRBD2; J: TRBJ2-1; DNA: TGTGCCAGTAGTATGGGGGCTAGCGGGAGTGTGGTCAATGAGCAGTTCTTC; CDR3: CASSMGASGSVVNEQFF
size: NA; V: TRBV15; D: NA; J: TRBJ1-3; DNA: TGTGCCACCAGCTTTCGCCGGGGCTCTGGAAACACCATATATTTT; CDR3: CATSFRRGSGNTIYF
size: NA; V: TRBV7-2; D: NA; J: TRBJ2-7; DNA: TGTGCCAGCAGCTTAAATGGGGTCAGCGAGCAGTACTTC; CDR3: CASSLNGVSEQYF
size: NA; V: TRBV11-2; D: NA; J: TRBJ2-2; DNA: TGTGCCAGCAGCTCTATAAGGGGGACCGGGGAGCTGTTTTTT; CDR3: CASSSIRGTGELFF
size: NA; V: TRBV10-1; D: NA; J: TRBJ2-7; DNA: TGCGCCAGCAGTGAATCAGGGGCCTCCTACGAGCAGTACTTC; CDR3: CASSESGASYEQYF
size: NA; V: TRBV5-5; D: NA; J: TRBJ2-5; DNA: TGTGCCAGCAGCTTGGTGGGTGGGCAGGTAGTTTGGGAGACCCAGTACTTC; CDR3: CASSLVGGQVVWETQYF
size: NA; V: TRBV27; D: NA; J: TRBJ2-3; DNA: TGTGCCAGCAGTTTATTAGGTGATACGCAGTATTTT; CDR3: CASSLLGDTQYF
size: many; V: TRBV6-4; D: TRBD2; J: TRBJ2-7; DNA: TGTGCCAGCAGTGACTCGACTAGCGGGAGGGCCTACGAGCAGTACTTC; CDR3: CASSDSTSGRAYEQYF